The rows below give T cell receptor beta chains drawn from one sample of a study of T cells in Graves' hyperthyroidism and ophthalmopathy. From the multiplex PCR reads, TCRdb called clonotypes with MiXCR, one entry per CDR3 protein. The sample lists about 350,000 distinct CDR3 sequences, more than 11% occurring once. The sample comprised blood. The receptors were sampled from a woman in her twenties or thirties with Graves' hyperthyroidism. Both conserved end residues are trimmed from each CDR3.

cdr3_length	v_call	j_call	cdr3_aa
13	TRBV24-1	TRBJ2-5	ATETGKVGDWTQY
11	TRBV19	TRBJ1-1	ASKWTANTEAF
15	TRBV27	TRBJ2-1	ASSSNRVGVTGNEQF
9	TRBV20-1	TRBJ1-4	SAAGREKLF
13	TRBV12-3/TRBV12-4	TRBJ2-1	ASSPPGASYNEQF
12	TRBV20-1	TRBJ2-7	SASTSTSSYEQY
15	TRBV9	TRBJ2-5	ASSPSPVLKGGETQY
12	TRBV20-1	TRBJ2-7	SAFPGLDSYEQY
13	TRBV20-1	TRBJ2-7	SAIPASGGRDEQY
12	TRBV29-1	TRBJ1-1	SVDTDRGNTEAF
10	TRBV27	TRBJ2-7	ASSSNLYEQY
13	TRBV10-1	TRBJ2-3	ASTNVGQITDTQY
20	TRBV19	TRBJ2-1	ASSKPPIGLAGVGGSPNEQF
13	TRBV2	TRBJ1-5	ASRQQGASNQPQH
15	TRBV5-1	TRBJ2-3	ASSLGRGGLSTDTQY
14	TRBV6-1	TRBJ1-5	ATRTAHRGKDQPQH
15	TRBV6-5	TRBJ1-1	ASSYTRPGRGFAEAF
12	TRBV7-2	TRBJ2-1	ASSSTSVYNEQF
13	TRBV7-6	TRBJ2-7	ASSLEGRPSYEQY
16	TRBV7-8	TRBJ2-5	ASSPLGLAGGSGETQY
11	TRBV2	TRBJ2-7	ASSLRGPYEQY
11	TRBV4-3	TRBJ2-2	ASSQWYTGELF
13	TRBV4-2	TRBJ2-7	ASSLGTSLSYEQY
11	TRBV20-1	TRBJ2-7	SASLGAFYEQY
13	TRBV5-1	TRBJ2-1	ASSLGSGSYNEQF
11	TRBV19	TRBJ1-5	ACGQYSNQPQH
12	TRBV4-1	TRBJ2-7	ASAPDQGPYEQY
11	TRBV24-1	TRBJ1-5	ATAGQGLQPQH
17	TRBV3-1	TRBJ2-1	ASSQDPGLAGGDGNEQF
14	TRBV7-9	TRBJ2-2	ASSFSWTAPGGELF
7	TRBV7-9	TRBJ1-5	AMWEPQH
13	TRBV19	TRBJ2-3	ASSAQGAGTDTQY
15	TRBV11-2	TRBJ1-2	ASSSGQGGGYLYGYT
13	TRBV28	TRBJ2-1	ASSLGGTSHNEQF
14	TRBV10-1	TRBJ2-7	ASSGGPGLADYEQY
12	TRBV14	TRBJ1-3	ASSPLSGGNTIY
12	TRBV28	TRBJ2-6	ASSCISGANVLT
14	TRBV7-2	TRBJ2-7	ASRTMGAGSRHEQY
13	TRBV12-3/TRBV12-4	TRBJ2-2	ASSLAGWNTGELF
11	TRBV7-9	TRBJ1-1	ASSENLNTEAF
11	TRBV10-3	TRBJ1-1	ALRQGVDTEAF